Listed below are T cell receptor beta chains from one sample, sequenced in a study of blood T cell repertoires in COVID-19. Method: immunoSEQ multiplex PCR; TCRdb's copy keeps in-frame clones and lacks some. This table holds just over 250,000 clones, roughly 88% found once. Sequenced material: peripheral blood. The origin of the receptors is a woman in her 70s with COVID-19, enrolled during active disease. Both conserved end residues are part of each CDR3. Fields, in order: V gene, D gene, clone size, J gene, CDR3 protein, CDR3 DNA. D genes are given only for firm matches. The listing skips clone size in some rows; elsewhere it reads once, few, many or a size class.

v_call: TRBV28
d_call: -
clone_size: few
j_call: TRBJ2-5
cdr3_aa: CASRLNPGIQETQYF
cdr3_nt: TGTGCCAGCAGACTAAACCCGGGAATCCAAGAGACCCAGTACTTC

v_call: TRBV4-1
d_call: TRBD1
clone_size: -
j_call: TRBJ1-1
cdr3_aa: CASSQGQGYTEAFF
cdr3_nt: TGCGCCAGCAGCCAAGGACAGGGTTACACTGAAGCTTTCTTT

v_call: TRBV5-1
d_call: TRBD2
clone_size: -
j_call: TRBJ2-7
cdr3_aa: CASSVTSGSYEQYF
cdr3_nt: TGCGCCAGCAGCGTCACTAGCGGTTCCTACGAGCAGTACTTC

v_call: TRBV27
d_call: -
clone_size: -
j_call: TRBJ2-1
cdr3_aa: CASRRLVSYEQFF
cdr3_nt: TGTGCCAGCAGAAGACTAGTTTCTTATGAGCAGTTCTTC

v_call: TRBV2
d_call: TRBD2
clone_size: -
j_call: TRBJ2-3
cdr3_aa: CASSDRSGRALDTQYF
cdr3_nt: TGTGCCAGCAGTGACCGTAGCGGGAGGGCCTTGGATACGCAGTATTTT

v_call: TRBV15
d_call: TRBD1
clone_size: -
j_call: TRBJ1-4
cdr3_aa: CATSRAQGAGEKLFF
cdr3_nt: TGTGCCACCAGCAGAGCTCAGGGGGCAGGTGAAAAACTGTTTTTT

v_call: TRBV18
d_call: TRBD2
clone_size: -
j_call: TRBJ2-2
cdr3_aa: CASSPNSGRNTGELFF
cdr3_nt: TGTGCCAGCTCACCCAATAGCGGGAGGAACACCGGGGAGCTGTTTTTT

v_call: TRBV30
d_call: TRBD1
clone_size: once
j_call: TRBJ1-5
cdr3_aa: CACGTVVFQPQHF
cdr3_nt: TGTGCCTGTGGGACAGTAGTTTTTCAGCCCCAGCATTTT

v_call: TRBV5-4
d_call: -
clone_size: -
j_call: TRBJ1-4
cdr3_aa: CASSSGPRTTNEKLFF
cdr3_nt: TGTGCCAGCAGCTCGGGCCCCCGGACTACTAATGAAAAACTGTTTTTT

v_call: TRBV6-6
d_call: -
clone_size: -
j_call: TRBJ2-7
cdr3_aa: CASHGQSSYEQYF
cdr3_nt: TGTGCCAGCCACGGACAGAGTTCCTACGAGCAGTACTTC

v_call: TRBV7-2
d_call: TRBD2
clone_size: -
j_call: TRBJ2-3
cdr3_aa: CASSLRLAGTDTQYF
cdr3_nt: TGTGCCAGCAGCTTAAGACTAGCGGGCACAGATACGCAGTATTTT

v_call: TRBV4-2
d_call: TRBD2
clone_size: -
j_call: TRBJ2-5
cdr3_aa: CASSQDQVGGRFETQYF
cdr3_nt: TGTGCCAGCAGCCAAGATCAGGTTGGCGGGAGGTTTGAGACCCAGTACTTC

v_call: TRBV10-3
d_call: -
clone_size: -
j_call: TRBJ1-1
cdr3_aa: CAISSRTENTEAFF
cdr3_nt: TGTGCCATCAGTAGCCGGACAGAGAACACTGAAGCTTTCTTT

v_call: TRBV6-5
d_call: TRBD1
clone_size: -
j_call: TRBJ1-1
cdr3_aa: CASSLTGGSSEAFF
cdr3_nt: TGTGCCAGCAGCCTTACAGGGGGCAGCTCCGAAGCTTTCTTT

v_call: TRBV5-5
d_call: TRBD2
clone_size: -
j_call: TRBJ2-7
cdr3_aa: CAEGRASGSRVSYEQYF
cdr3_nt: TGTGCCGAGGGCCGAGCTAGCGGGAGTCGAGTATCCTACGAGCAGTACTTC

v_call: TRBV29-1
d_call: -
clone_size: -
j_call: TRBJ1-1
cdr3_aa: CSVTTAVDTEAFF
cdr3_nt: TGCAGCGTTACGACGGCGGTGGACACTGAAGCTTTCTTT

v_call: TRBV2
d_call: -
clone_size: -
j_call: TRBJ2-7
cdr3_aa: CASSDLRVRREQYF
cdr3_nt: TGTGCCAGCAGTGATTTGAGGGTCAGGCGGGAGCAGTACTTC

v_call: TRBV3-1/TRBV3-2
d_call: TRBD2
clone_size: -
j_call: TRBJ2-7
cdr3_aa: CASRLTSGVAYEQYF
cdr3_nt: TGTGCCAGCAGACTCACTAGCGGGGTCGCCTACGAGCAGTACTTC

v_call: TRBV4-2
d_call: -
clone_size: -
j_call: TRBJ1-5
cdr3_aa: CASSQEVLARGNQPQHF
cdr3_nt: TGTGCCAGCAGCCAAGAGGTTCTGGCCAGAGGAAATCAGCCCCAGCATTTT

v_call: TRBV5-1
d_call: TRBD2
clone_size: -
j_call: TRBJ2-1
cdr3_aa: CASSPMTSGRPHEQFF
cdr3_nt: TGCGCCAGCAGCCCGATGACTAGCGGGAGACCCCATGAGCAGTTCTTC

v_call: TRBV5-1
d_call: TRBD1
clone_size: -
j_call: TRBJ2-5
cdr3_aa: CASSLGDRVQETQYF
cdr3_nt: TGCGCCAGCAGCTTGGGGGACAGGGTCCAAGAGACCCAGTACTTC

v_call: TRBV27
d_call: -
clone_size: -
j_call: TRBJ1-2
cdr3_aa: CASSSPGAANYGYTF
cdr3_nt: TGTGCCAGCAGTTCACCAGGGGCCGCTAACTATGGCTACACCTTC

v_call: TRBV7-8
d_call: TRBD2
clone_size: -
j_call: TRBJ2-1
cdr3_aa: CASSSLAVPSSYNEQFF
cdr3_nt: TGTGCCAGCAGCTCCCTAGCGGTGCCAAGCTCCTACAATGAGCAGTTCTTC

v_call: TRBV16
d_call: TRBD1
clone_size: -
j_call: TRBJ1-2
cdr3_aa: CASGRGQDYGYTF
cdr3_nt: TGTGCCAGCGGAAGGGGACAGGACTATGGCTACACCTTC

v_call: TRBV6-1
d_call: TRBD2
clone_size: -
j_call: TRBJ2-5
cdr3_aa: CASSDGRVAGVETQYF
cdr3_nt: TGTGCCAGCAGTGACGGTCGGGTAGCGGGAGTAGAGACCCAGTACTTC

v_call: TRBV18
d_call: -
clone_size: -
j_call: TRBJ2-7
cdr3_aa: CASSPPGQREQYF
cdr3_nt: TGTGCCAGCTCACCTCCTGGACAGAGGGAGCAGTACTTC

v_call: TRBV19
d_call: -
clone_size: -
j_call: TRBJ1-1
cdr3_aa: CASSLFGGTEAFF
cdr3_nt: TGTGCCAGTTCCCTTTTCGGTGGCACTGAAGCTTTCTTT

v_call: TRBV18
d_call: -
clone_size: -
j_call: TRBJ2-1
cdr3_aa: CASSPRNGGSEQFF
cdr3_nt: TGTGCCAGCTCACCAAGGAACGGAGGAAGTGAGCAGTTCTTC

v_call: TRBV28
d_call: -
clone_size: -
j_call: TRBJ2-5
cdr3_aa: CASSLQIQETQYF
cdr3_nt: TGTGCCAGCAGTTTACAGATACAAGAGACCCAGTACTTC

v_call: TRBV19
d_call: -
clone_size: -
j_call: TRBJ2-5
cdr3_aa: CASSIAGAETQYF
cdr3_nt: TGTGCCAGTAGTATAGCAGGCGCAGAGACCCAGTACTTC

v_call: TRBV28
d_call: TRBD1
clone_size: -
j_call: TRBJ1-5
cdr3_aa: CASSSPGTVNQPQHF
cdr3_nt: TGTGCCAGCAGTTCCCCCGGGACAGTCAATCAGCCCCAGCATTTT

v_call: TRBV11-3
d_call: TRBD2
clone_size: -
j_call: TRBJ2-3
cdr3_aa: CASSPGTSGRASDTQYF
cdr3_nt: TGTGCCAGCAGCCCCGGGACTAGCGGGAGGGCATCAGATACGCAGTATTTT

v_call: TRBV19
d_call: TRBD1
clone_size: -
j_call: TRBJ2-7
cdr3_aa: CASSAGTGSYEQYF
cdr3_nt: TGTGCCAGTAGCGCGGGGACAGGGTCCTACGAGCAGTACTTC

v_call: TRBV6-5
d_call: TRBD1
clone_size: -
j_call: TRBJ2-1
cdr3_aa: CASQPRDRGYNEQFF
cdr3_nt: TGTGCCAGCCAACCCCGGGACAGGGGATACAATGAGCAGTTCTTC

v_call: TRBV10-3
d_call: -
clone_size: -
j_call: TRBJ1-2
cdr3_aa: CAISTSNYGYTF
cdr3_nt: TGTGCCATCAGTACATCGAACTATGGCTACACCTTC

v_call: TRBV19
d_call: -
clone_size: -
j_call: TRBJ1-5
cdr3_aa: CASSITQGFSNQPQHF
cdr3_nt: TGTGCCAGTAGTATAACGCAGGGGTTTAGCAATCAGCCCCAGCATTTT

v_call: TRBV30
d_call: TRBD1
clone_size: -
j_call: TRBJ1-3
cdr3_aa: CAWSVGQGSGNTIYF
cdr3_nt: TGTGCCTGGAGTGTGGGACAGGGCTCTGGAAACACCATATATTTT

v_call: TRBV2
d_call: TRBD1
clone_size: -
j_call: TRBJ1-1
cdr3_aa: CASSDGGQGEAFF
cdr3_nt: TGTGCCAGCAGTGACGGGGGACAGGGCGAAGCTTTCTTT

v_call: TRBV4-2
d_call: -
clone_size: once
j_call: TRBJ1-5
cdr3_aa: CASSQGIGQPQHF
cdr3_nt: TGTGCCAGCAGCCAAGGAATCGGTCAGCCCCAGCATTTT

v_call: TRBV12-2
d_call: -
clone_size: -
j_call: TRBJ2-2
cdr3_aa: CASRPGTSNTGELFF
cdr3_nt: TGTGCAAGTCGCCCCGGGACTTCGAACACCGGGGAGCTGTTTTTT

v_call: TRBV29-1
d_call: TRBD1
clone_size: -
j_call: TRBJ2-7
cdr3_aa: CSFSGTGFDEQYF
cdr3_nt: TGCAGCTTTTCCGGGACAGGGTTCGACGAGCAGTACTTC

v_call: TRBV2
d_call: -
clone_size: once
j_call: TRBJ1-2
cdr3_aa: CASSGQGYGYTF
cdr3_nt: TGTGCCAGCAGTGGCCAGGGATATGGCTACACCTTC

v_call: TRBV9
d_call: -
clone_size: -
j_call: TRBJ2-2
cdr3_aa: CASSVIEGGELFF
cdr3_nt: TGTGCCAGCAGCGTAATAGAGGGCGGGGAGCTGTTTTTT

v_call: TRBV4-1
d_call: TRBD2
clone_size: once
j_call: TRBJ2-1
cdr3_aa: CASSQDHGRREQFF
cdr3_nt: TGCGCCAGCAGCCAAGATCACGGGAGGAGAGAGCAGTTCTTC

v_call: TRBV30
d_call: -
clone_size: -
j_call: TRBJ2-7
cdr3_aa: CAWRSYRTEPYEQYF
cdr3_nt: TGTGCCTGGAGATCATACCGGACAGAGCCCTACGAGCAGTACTTC

v_call: TRBV5-5
d_call: TRBD1
clone_size: -
j_call: TRBJ1-2
cdr3_aa: CASSIGQGVNYGYTF
cdr3_nt: TGTGCCAGCAGCATAGGACAGGGGGTGAACTATGGCTACACCTTC

v_call: TRBV7-8
d_call: -
clone_size: -
j_call: TRBJ1-1
cdr3_aa: CASSLVSESTEAFF
cdr3_nt: TGTGCCAGCAGCTTAGTCTCTGAGTCCACTGAAGCTTTCTTT

v_call: TRBV7-9
d_call: TRBD2
clone_size: -
j_call: TRBJ2-1
cdr3_aa: CASSPQGLAGYNEQFF
cdr3_nt: TGTGCCAGCAGCCCCCAGGGACTAGCGGGATACAATGAGCAGTTCTTC

v_call: TRBV7-6
d_call: TRBD2
clone_size: once
j_call: TRBJ2-7
cdr3_aa: CASSLAGTSGYEQYF
cdr3_nt: TGTGCCAGCAGCTTAGCCGGGACTAGCGGGTACGAGCAGTACTTC